Reported below is one TCR beta chain. Antigen: not known. This sample is drawn from a study of cytomegalovirus exposure and HLA in healthy donors. General study points: A later analysis by the authors found several of the most significant clusters apparently linked to common viral pathogens. According to the study, 160 or so TCR beta chains were cytomegalovirus-associated. Indistinguishable V segments, including TRBV6-2 and TRBV6-3, were excluded.

All the people who gave samples were healthy bone marrow donors. Primers for the PCR totalled 60 Vbeta and 13 Jbeta. The data were produced by immunoSEQ multiplex PCR, yet TCRdb's version contains in-frame clones alone and is incomplete. Of 100,000 to 150,000 clones in the sample, 72% were seen once. CDR3 size: 13 residues. CDR1 and CDR2 from the germline V gene are SEHNR and FQNEAQ (reference sequence). The V end was cut by 1 base, the J end by 6 bases, with 9 bases between. The receptor's source is a man younger than 40 in good health and CMV-seronegative. The sequencing input was PBMCs. This sequence joins TRBV7-9 and TRBJ1-2; D unresolved. The CDR3 sequence is CASSLGEEDGYTF. In DNA, the CDR3 is TGTGCCAGCAGCTTAGGGGAGGAGGATGGCTACACCTTC.